The sequence of this TCR beta chain was determined in a study of blood T cells in healthy people across ages. Sample-barcoded 5' priming and a J-beta primer mix drove a second PCR of roughly 6 to 12 cycles. TCRdb passed the 5' RACE reads through MiXCR, listing each CDR3 protein once. The sample includes 1,800,000 or so distinct CDR3 sequences, about two fifths of them seen just once. General study points: Conclusively comparing naive with antigen-experienced cells was impossible with unsorted PBMCs.

V was trimmed by 5 bases and J by 10 bases, leaving 13 bases between them. There are 12 residues in the CDR3. Per germline, CDR1 SGHRS and CDR2 YFSETQ. Worth noting for this clonotype: As yet, its antigen is unknown.

Sequencing used blood. The chain combines TRBV5-1 with TRBJ2-1, with D tentatively TRBD2 (5 bases). The TCR sequence derives from a human donor in good health. CDR3 loop: CASSRRGEEQFF. Here the CDR3 DNA reads TGCGCCAGCAGTCGACGGGGAGAAGAGCAGTTCTTC.